These 24 T cell receptor beta chains were sequenced from one sample in a study of T cells after posttransplantation cyclophosphamide. TCRdb keeps only in-frame clones here, not all; method: immunoSEQ multiplex PCR. The data show about 4,100 clones, with none appearing a single time. A marrow graft followed busulfan-fludarabine conditioning, with cyclophosphamide on days +3 and +4. The sample was PBMCs, taken after allogeneic stem cell transplant with posttransplant cyclophosphamide. The receptor source for this set is a female patient between 18 and 35 years old who received an allogeneic stem cell transplant from an unrelated donor, was CMV-positive, and had acute GVHD only. Some T cells may have come from the graft donor.

This clone occurred many times. The rearrangement joins TRBV2 to TRBJ2-7; TRBD1 aligns across 7 bases. V was clipped by 1 base and J by 4 bases; unmatched bases: 4. The CDR3 spans 14 residues. CDR1 SNHLY and CDR2 FYNNEI come from the germline V gene. The CDR3 DNA reads as TGTGCCAGCAGTGAAGAGGGACAGCGATACGAGCAGTACTTC. This encodes CASSEEGQRYEQYF.

This clone is deemed medium-sized. V and J are TRBV6-1 and TRBJ2-3; D is possibly TRBD2 (5 bases). The germline CDR1 and CDR2 sequences are MNHNS and SASEGT. This CDR3 has 14 residues. The V end lost 5 bases, the J end lost 5 bases, and 14 bases lay between the germline ends. The chain's CDR3 is CASSFERAVDTQYF. The CDR3 nucleotides are TGTGCCAGCAGTTTCGAGAGGGCCGTAGATACGCAGTATTTT.

This clone has ten or more counts. This rearrangement joins TRBV4-1 to TRBJ2-7; 11 positions agree with TRBD2. The trim removed 5 bases at V and 8 bases at J, leaving 8 bases unmatched. This CDR3 is 14 amino acids long. The germline V gene encodes CDR1 MGHRA and CDR2 YSYEKL. The CDR3 is CASSSGLAETKQYF. The CDR3 DNA sequence: TGCGCCAGCAGCTCGGGACTAGCGGAGACCAAGCAGTACTTC.

In this sample, this clone turned up a few times. CDR3 in amino acids: CASSPLGTGLYEQYF. The CDR3 nucleotides read TGTGCCAGCAGTCCTTTGGGGACAGGCCTCTACGAGCAGTACTTC. V and J are TRBV2 and TRBJ2-5, with 8 bases lining up with TRBD1. The closer fit of TRBJ2-7 to the DNA end suggests the J call may be wrong. The CDR3 contains 15 residues. The V gene's germline CDR1 is SNHLY and CDR2 FYNNEI.

Only a few counts were recorded for this clone. CDR3 sequence (DNA): TGTGCCAGCAGCTTAGGACAGGGGGCCACAGATACGCAGTATTTT. Encoded protein: CASSLGQGATDTQYF. The chain carries TRBV7-6 and TRBJ2-3; 10 nucleotides line up with TRBD1. The CDR3 runs 15 residues. V gave up 1 base and J gave up 2 bases; unmatched junction bases: 0. Germline lookup yields CDR1 SGHVS and CDR2 FNYEAQ.

The chain is built from TRBV2 and TRBJ2-7, with 8 bases that match TRBD2. The CDR3 totals 15 residues. Germline trimming cut 6 bases from V and 1 base from J; bases unmatched to any gene: 8. Germline lookup yields CDR1 SNHLY and CDR2 FYNNEI. The CDR3 is CASRQAGVTSYEQYF. Written as DNA, the CDR3 is TGTGCCAGCAGGCAAGCGGGAGTTACGTCCTACGAGCAGTACTTC.

This clone was recorded at least ten times. The chain combines TRBV6-4 with TRBJ2-3, with TRBD2 matching over 12 bases. Trimming cost V 3 bases and J 10 bases; bases outside gene matches: 8. Germline V gene lookup returns CDR1 MRHNA and CDR2 SNTAGT. The CDR3 covers 15 residues. CDR3 coding DNA: TGTGCCAGCAGTGAAGGGCTAGCGGGAGGGCCACCGCAGTATTTT. Its protein product is CASSEGLAGGPPQYF.

This clone has a count of ten or more. The CDR3 DNA reads TGTGCTAGTGGTTTTAGCACTAGCGGGAGAATTGCACGGGAGCAGTACTTC. It translates to CASGFSTSGRIAREQYF. The chain employs TRBV12-5 and TRBJ2-7; 11 nucleotides match TRBD2. V dropped 3 bases and J dropped 7; count of bases not matched to a gene: 14. The CDR3 is 17 amino acids. Per germline, CDR1 LGHNT and CDR2 FRNRAP.

This clone was picked up many times. The genes are TRBV21-1 and TRBJ2-2; the table's D call, TRBD2, was not checked against the DNA. TRBV21-1 is shown as a pseudogene. The CDR3 has 16 residues. As DNA, the CDR3 is TGTGCCAGCAGCGGCCCCGAGCCGGGGAACACCGGGGAGCTGTTTTTT. It specifies CASSGPEPGNTGELFF.

This chain connects TRBV7-2 to TRBJ2-1; no definite D call. V was pared by 0 bases and J by 7 bases, with 16 bases between. CDR3 size: 16 residues. Germline V gene lookup returns CDR1 SGHTA and CDR2 FQGNSA. CDR3 coding DNA: TGTGCCAGCAGCTTAGCGCCTTGGCGGAATGAAAATGAGCAGTTCTTC. It encodes CASSLAPWRNENEQFF.

This clone was seen at least ten times. V gene TRBV11-2 combines with J gene TRBJ1-1; D is unclear. V was shortened by 4 bases and J by 4 bases, with 10 bases between the two germline ends. The CDR3 length is 13 residues. In germline, CDR1 is SGHAT, CDR2 FQNNGV. CDR3 in amino acids: CASSSGIFTEAFF. CDR3 nucleotides: TGTGCCAGCAGCTCCGGGATATTCACTGAAGCTTTCTTT.

This clone was picked up many times. The J gene is TRBJ1-5, the V gene TRBV30, with D maybe TRBD1 (6 bases). V was cut by 0 bases and J by 6 bases, with 12 bases left in between. Germline CDR1 and CDR2: GTSNPN and SVGIG (reference sequence). This CDR3 has 14 residues. The DNA of the CDR3 is TGTGCCTGGAGTGTTCGGGGGGGCAGTCAGCCCCAGCATTTT. Translated: CAWSVRGGSQPQHF.

This sequence joins TRBV27 and TRBJ2-7; possible D gene TRBD2, 5 bases. Trimming took off 5 bases at V and 1 base at J, with 12 bases between the two ends. Germline CDR1 MNHEY, CDR2 SMNVEV (reference sequence). CDR3 size: 14 residues. CDR3 bases: TGTGCCAGCAGTGTTAGCGAGATTTCCTACGAGCAGTACTTC. Translation: CASSVSEISYEQYF.

This clone qualifies as medium-sized. The chain carries TRBV5-1 and TRBJ1-1, with 7 bases identical to TRBD1. The V and J ends lost 4 bases and 7 bases, in that order; junction bases with no gene match: 13. The germline gives CDR1 SGHRS, CDR2 YFSETQ. CDR3 length: 15 amino acids. The CDR3 DNA sequence: TGCGCCAGCAGCGTTACAGGGGAAGGGCAGGGTGAAGCTTTCTTT. This sequence encodes CASSVTGEGQGEAFF.

This clone was seen repeatedly, ten times or more. The V gene is TRBV29-1, the J gene TRBJ2-6, with 7 positions matching TRBD1. There are 17 residues in the CDR3. Unmatched junction bases numbered 10, after V lost 3 bases and J lost 2 bases. The V gene's germline CDR1 is SQVTM and CDR2 ANQGSEA. The CDR3: CSVEVAGGFPGANVLTF. The CDR3 region has the DNA TGCAGCGTTGAGGTGGCAGGGGGTTTCCCTGGGGCCAACGTCCTGACTTTC.

This clone was counted at least ten times. The chain has TRBV30 and TRBJ1-5; D unclear. Germline values: CDR1 GTSNPN, CDR2 SVGIG (reference sequence). Trimming took 0 bases from V and 0 from J, leaving 9 bases between them. The CDR3 loop spans 15 amino acids. The CDR3 reads CAWSVGAYSNQPQHF. CDR3 nucleotides: TGTGCCTGGAGTGTCGGAGCATATAGCAATCAGCCCCAGCATTTT.

At least ten counts were recorded for this clone. The chain joins TRBV9 to TRBJ2-1; 7 bases are a match to TRBD1. This CDR3 region has 14 residues. CDR1 is SGDLS and CDR2 is YYNGEE in the germline V gene. V gave up 0 bases and J gave up 6 bases; unmatched junction bases: 3. The CDR3 here is CASSVDRGRNEQFF. The CDR3 DNA is TGTGCCAGCAGCGTAGACAGGGGCCGCAATGAGCAGTTCTTC.

This clone occurred many times. The J gene is TRBJ1-2, the V gene TRBV6-5; perhaps TRBD1 as D (6 bases). The ends were cut back, 5 bases at V and 2 bases at J, with 15 bases in the middle. Germline V CDR1 and CDR2: MNHEY, SVGAGI. The CDR3 runs to 15 residues. The CDR3 region has the DNA TGTGCCAGCAGTCGCTTTTTGGGGGCGAACTATGGCTACACCTTC. Amino acid sequence: CASSRFLGANYGYTF.

This clone came up many times. The chain uses TRBV5-1 and TRBJ2-6, with D unresolved. The ends were cut back, 0 bases at V and 0 bases at J, with 7 bases in the middle. Per the germline V gene, CDR1 is SGHRS and CDR2 is YFSETQ. This CDR3 is 16 amino acids long. The CDR3 DNA reads TGCGCCAGCAGCTTGGTTGCCAGCTCTGGGGCCAACGTCCTGACTTTC. Its protein product is CASSLVASSGANVLTF.

This clone has at least ten counts. The V gene is TRBV7-9, the J gene TRBJ2-4, with 8 bases that match TRBD1. The V segment lost 2 bases and the J segment 4 bases; nucleotides outside the gene matches: 1. The germline V gene has CDR1 SEHNR and CDR2 FQNEAQ (reference sequence). There are 14 residues in the CDR3. The CDR3 DNA is TGTGCCAGCAGCTTAACAGGGGGGAAAAACATTCAGTACTTC. Its protein is CASSLTGGKNIQYF.

This clone was detected only a few times. The chain couples TRBV7-2 to TRBJ2-1; 11 bases fit TRBD2. This CDR3 has 16 residues. Germline V gene data show CDR1 as SGHTA and CDR2 as FQGNSA. V was clipped by 2 bases and J by 4 bases; unmatched bases: 4. The CDR3 loop is CASSLRLAGRYNEQFF. The CDR3 nucleotides read TGTGCCAGCAGCTTACGACTAGCGGGAAGATACAATGAGCAGTTCTTC. Full variable domain (missing parts from reference TRBV7-2 and TRBJ2-1): GAGVSQSPSNKVTEKGKDVELRCDPISGHTALYWYRQSLGQGLEFLIYFQGNSAPDKSGLPSDRFSAERTGGSVSTLTIQRTQQEDSAVYLCASSLRLAGRYNEQFFGPGTRLTVL.

This clone has a count of ten or more. This chain links TRBV5-1 with TRBJ1-2; TRBD1 is a possible D gene (5 bases). V was shortened by 4 bases and J by 6 bases, with 19 bases between the two germline ends. Germline V CDR1 and CDR2: SGHRS, YFSETQ. The CDR3 has 15 amino acids. The CDR3 nucleotides read TGCGCCAGCAGCCCGCGTGGGGCAGGGTTTGATGGCTACACCTTC. Encoded protein: CASSPRGAGFDGYTF.

This clone was picked up many times. The rearrangement joins TRBV5-1 to TRBJ2-2, with TRBD2 matching over 7 bases. The J segment lost 5 bases and the V segment lost 1 base, leaving 8 bases of the junction unmatched. Germline V gives CDR1 SGHRS, CDR2 YFSETQ. The CDR3 sequence is 16 residues long. The CDR3 spells CASSLFGGSSTGELFF. DNA of the CDR3: TGCGCCAGCAGCTTGTTCGGCGGGAGCTCGACCGGGGAGCTGTTTTTT.

This clone was seen ten or more times. This chain joins TRBV27 and TRBJ2-7; TRBD1 aligns across 10 bases. After removal of 7 bases from V and 6 bases from J, the junction contained 6 bases not matched to a gene. The CDR3 contains 13 residues. Germline V CDR1 and CDR2: MNHEY, SMNVEV (reference sequence). The CDR3 protein is CASKGTGVPEQYF. In DNA, the CDR3 is TGTGCCAGCAAGGGGACAGGGGTCCCCGAGCAGTACTTC.